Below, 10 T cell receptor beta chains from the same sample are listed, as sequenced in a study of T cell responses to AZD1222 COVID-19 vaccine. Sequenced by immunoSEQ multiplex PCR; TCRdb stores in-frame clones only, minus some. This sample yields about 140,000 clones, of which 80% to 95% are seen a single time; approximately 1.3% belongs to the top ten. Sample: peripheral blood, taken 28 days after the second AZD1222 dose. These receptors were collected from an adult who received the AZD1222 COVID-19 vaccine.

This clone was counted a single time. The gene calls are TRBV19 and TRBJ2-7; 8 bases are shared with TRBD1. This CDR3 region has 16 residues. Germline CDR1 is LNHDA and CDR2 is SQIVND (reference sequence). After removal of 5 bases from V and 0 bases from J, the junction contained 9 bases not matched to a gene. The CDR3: CASSRTGTGVSYEQYF. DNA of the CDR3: TGTGCCAGTAGTCGAACCGGGACAGGTGTCTCCTACGAGCAGTACTTC.

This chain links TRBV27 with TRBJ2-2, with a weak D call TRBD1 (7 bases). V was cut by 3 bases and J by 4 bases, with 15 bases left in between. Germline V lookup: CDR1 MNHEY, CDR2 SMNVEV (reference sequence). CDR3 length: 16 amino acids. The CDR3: CASSFIRQGGTGELFF. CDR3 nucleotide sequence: TGTGCCAGCAGTTTTATTCGGCAGGGGGGCACCGGGGAGCTGTTTTTT.

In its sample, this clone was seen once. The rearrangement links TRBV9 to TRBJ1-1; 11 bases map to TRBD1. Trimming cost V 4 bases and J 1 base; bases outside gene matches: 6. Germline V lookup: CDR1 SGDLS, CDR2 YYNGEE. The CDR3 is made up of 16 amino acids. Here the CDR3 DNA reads TGTGCCAGCAGCCCGGGGACAGGGGGAGGGAACACTGAAGCTTTCTTT. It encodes CASSPGTGGGNTEAFF. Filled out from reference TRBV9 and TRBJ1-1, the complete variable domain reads DSGVTQTPKHLITATGQRVTLRCSPRSGDLSVYWYQQSLDQGLQFLIQYYNGEERAKGNILERFSAQQFPDLHSELNLSSLELGDSALYFCASSPGTGGGNTEAFFGQGTRLTVV.

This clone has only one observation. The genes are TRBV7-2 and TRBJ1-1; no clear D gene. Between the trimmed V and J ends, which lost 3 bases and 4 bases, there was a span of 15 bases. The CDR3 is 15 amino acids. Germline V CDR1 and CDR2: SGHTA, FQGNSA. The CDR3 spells CASSFSLTGSTEAFF. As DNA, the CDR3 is TGTGCCAGCAGCTTCTCTCTAACGGGGAGCACTGAAGCTTTCTTT.

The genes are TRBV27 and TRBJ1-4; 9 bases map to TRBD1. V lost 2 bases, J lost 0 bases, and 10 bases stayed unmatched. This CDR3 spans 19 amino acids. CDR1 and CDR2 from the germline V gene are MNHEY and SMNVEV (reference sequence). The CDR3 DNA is TGTGCCAGCAGTTTACACCAACAGGGGGCTTATGCAACTAATGAAAAACTGTTTTTT. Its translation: CASSLHQQGAYATNEKLFF.

CDR3 sequence: CASSESRDYGYTF. The CDR3 DNA reads TGTGCCAGCAGTGAATCCAGGGACTATGGCTACACCTTC. V usage is TRBV6-1 and J usage is TRBJ1-2, with D perhaps matching TRBD1 (5 bases). CDR1 is MNHNS, CDR2 SASEGT, per germline. With 2 bases removed from V and 3 bases from J, the gap between germline ends came to 7 bases. The CDR3 is 13 residues long.

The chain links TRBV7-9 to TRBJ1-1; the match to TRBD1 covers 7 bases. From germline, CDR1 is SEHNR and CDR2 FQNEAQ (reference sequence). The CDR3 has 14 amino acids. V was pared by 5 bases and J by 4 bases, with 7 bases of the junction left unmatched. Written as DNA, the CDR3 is TGTGCCAGCAGCCGAACAGGGGTCAGCACTGAAGCTTTCTTT. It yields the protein CASSRTGVSTEAFF.

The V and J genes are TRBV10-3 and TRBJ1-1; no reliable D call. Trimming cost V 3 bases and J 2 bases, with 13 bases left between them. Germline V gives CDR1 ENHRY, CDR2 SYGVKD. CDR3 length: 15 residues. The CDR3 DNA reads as TGTGCCATCAGTGAATTTAGGGTTTTAAACACTGAAGCTTTCTTT. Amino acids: CAISEFRVLNTEAFF.

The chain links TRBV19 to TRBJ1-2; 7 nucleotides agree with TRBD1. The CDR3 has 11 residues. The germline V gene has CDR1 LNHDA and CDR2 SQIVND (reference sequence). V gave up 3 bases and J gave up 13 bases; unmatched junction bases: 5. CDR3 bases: TGTGCCAGTAGTATTTCGACAGGGATCACCTTC. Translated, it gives CASSISTGITF.

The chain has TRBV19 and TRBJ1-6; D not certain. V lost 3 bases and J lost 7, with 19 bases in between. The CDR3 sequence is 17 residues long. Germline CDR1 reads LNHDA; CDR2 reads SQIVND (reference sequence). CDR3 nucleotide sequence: TGTGCCAGTAGTATTCGGGGAAACCCTGCCCCAAATTCACCCCTCCACTTT. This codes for CASSIRGNPAPNSPLHF.